The clone carrying this T cell receptor beta chain was counted between two and nine times. Its antigen is undetermined. The 5'RACE method, run with constant-segment primers, produced TCR alpha and TCR beta cDNA libraries (carrying sample barcodes and UMIs). TCRdb processed the 5' RACE reads anew with MiXCR; each CDR3 protein has one entry. This sample carries just over 200,000 distinct CDR3 sequences, around 9.5% of them seen once, and the ten largest clones take roughly 3.5%. This entry belongs to a study of T-cell memory formation after mild COVID-19. Overall study: Largely, the TCR clusters proved donor specific. Study-level findings and limits: Later expanders leaned CD4+, whereas clones that contracted between day 15 and 85 were balanced CD4/CD8. Among clones peaking at day 37 in the second wave, SARS-CoV-2 specificity remained unconfirmed.

The TCR was taken from a man aged 18 to 29 who had mild COVID-19 (a few samples of this study predate the infection). Cell type and time point are not known. Specimen: PBMCs or a T cell subset sorted from them (not recorded which).

The CDR3 nucleotides read TGTGCCAGCAGTGAAGCAGGCACCCTCCCTGAAGCTTTCTTT. Its protein is CASSEAGTLPEAFF. V and J are TRBV25-1 and TRBJ1-1, with D uncertain. V was shortened by 2 bases and J by 6 bases, with 13 bases between the two germline ends. From germline, CDR1 is MGHDK and CDR2 SYGVNS. This CDR3 comprises 14 residues.